This T cell receptor beta chain originates from a study of chemoradiotherapy in HPV16-positive cancers. CDR3 size: 11 residues. Germline CDR1 is MDHEN and CDR2 is SYDVKM. Between the trimmed V and J ends, which lost 3 bases and 7 bases, there was a span of 6 bases. Sequencing was performed with immunoSEQ multiplex PCR; in TCRdb, only in-frame clones are kept and a portion is missing. The table lists about 3,500 clones, approximately 94% of them singletons, with roughly 4% in the top ten. This chain uses TRBV28 with TRBJ1-2; D remains unclear. Sequenced material: tumor tissue, taken from a patient who underwent chemoradiotherapy. The source is a human donor with HPV-associated anogenital cancer. The CDR3 loop reads CASSFFAGYTF. CDR3 nucleotide sequence: TGTGCCAGCAGTTTTTTTGCTGGCTACACCTTC.